This T cell receptor (beta chain) was captured in a study of blood T cell repertoires in COVID-19. Background on the study: PBMCs, B-cell-depleted T cells, or T cells provided the cDNA or gDNA that made up the material.

In the original workflow: The assay estimated nucleated cells by amplifying reference gene primers. The assay was immunoSEQ multiplex PCR, and TCRdb's table has in-frame clones only and misses some. Clone size and V and J calls were adopted from that table, with D and trimming inferred from the DNA. The sample yields roughly 150,000 clones, roughly 90% seen once. Germline loops: CDR1 KGHDR, CDR2 SFDVKD. The CDR3 is 17 amino acids. J was trimmed by 3 bases and V by 3 bases; bases with no gene match: 9. Sequencing used peripheral blood. The receptor was isolated from a man younger than 35 with acute or convalescent COVID-19. The genes are TRBV24-1 and TRBJ2-2; 7 positions match TRBD1. The CDR3 here is CATSDALTGRDTGELFF. The DNA of the CDR3 is TGTGCCACCAGTGATGCCCTGACAGGGCGAGACACCGGGGAGCTGTTTTTT.